These 10 T cell receptor beta chains were sequenced from one sample in a study of shared clonotypes between healthy human individuals. The repertoire was sequenced with immunoSEQ multiplex PCR; TCRdb's copy has only in-frame clones and lacks some. The data contain millions of clones, 85% to 95% of them seen just once; the ten biggest clones take up roughly 0.14%. The sample taken for sequencing was naive CD4+ T cells sorted from blood. Subset reported: CD45RA+ positively selected. The receptor set was obtained from a man younger than 30 in good health.

The rearrangement joins TRBV9 to TRBJ1-1; D might be TRBD1 (6 bases). The CDR3 contains 15 residues. Trimming shortened V by 4 bases and J by 1 base, and 14 bases separated the two germline ends. Per germline, CDR1 SGDLS and CDR2 YYNGEE. CDR3 in DNA: TGTGCCAGCAGCCGTTCGGGGGCCGAGAACACTGAAGCTTTCTTT. Translation: CASSRSGAENTEAFF.

In this sample, this clone turned up a few times. The V call is TRBV2, the J call TRBJ2-1; 8 bases line up with TRBD2. Germline loops: CDR1 SNHLY, CDR2 FYNNEI. Losses at the gene ends were 5 bases for V and 1 base for J; bases not matched to a gene: 1. The CDR3 is made up of 14 amino acids. The CDR3 DNA is TGTGCCAGCAGTACTAGCGGTTCCTACAATGAGCAGTTCTTC. Its protein product is CASSTSGSYNEQFF.

This chain links TRBV25-1 with TRBJ2-2, with D possibly matching TRBD1 (6 bases). Germline V gene lookup returns CDR1 MGHDK and CDR2 SYGVNS. CDR3 length equals 16 residues. The germline V and J ends were trimmed by 4 bases and 6 bases, with 18 bases remaining between them. CDR3 DNA: TGTGCCAGCAGTGCATACAGGGATTATCGCGCCGGGGAGCTGTTTTTT. Protein: CASSAYRDYRAGELFF.

The CDR3 is CASLARGFSYEQYF. The CDR3 DNA is TGTGCCAGCTTGGCTCGGGGGTTCTCCTACGAGCAGTACTTC. This chain uses TRBV2 with TRBJ2-7, with D perhaps matching TRBD2 (6 bases). This CDR3 has 14 residues. Trimming took 8 bases from V and 0 from J, leaving 14 bases between them. In germline, CDR1 is SNHLY, CDR2 FYNNEI.

This chain uses TRBV5-1 with TRBJ2-1; 9 nucleotides align to TRBD2. Germline CDR1 and CDR2: SGHRS and YFSETQ. Trimming took 4 bases from V and 8 from J; bases not matched to a gene: 13. CDR3 length equals 16 residues. In DNA, the CDR3 is TGCGCCAGCAGCACGAGAATCGGGGGACTAGCTGATGAGCAGTTCTTC. Translation: CASSTRIGGLADEQFF.

Points on this clone: Other nucleotide sequences in the sample specify the same CDR3. J is TRBJ2-5 and V is TRBV7-2; 8 bases align to TRBD2. The germline V gene encodes CDR1 SGHTA and CDR2 FQGNSA. The ends lost 1 base at V and 5 bases at J; junction bases unmatched: 3. CDR3 size: 14 residues. CDR3 coding DNA: TGTGCCAGCAGCTTAGGGGGCGGGAGGGAGACCCAGTACTTC. It encodes CASSLGGGRETQYF.

V and J are TRBV5-1 and TRBJ2-2; D perhaps matches TRBD2 (5 bases). CDR3 length: 17 residues. V was shortened by 0 bases and J by 4 bases, with 16 bases between the two germline ends. Germline-derived CDR1 and CDR2 are SGHRS and YFSETQ. CDR3 region: CASSLAGKKKGTGELFF. The CDR3, as DNA: TGCGCCAGCAGCTTGGCCGGGAAAAAAAAGGGCACCGGGGAGCTGTTTTTT.

The chain carries TRBV5-6 and TRBJ2-5; no clear D gene. The germline V gene has CDR1 SGHDT and CDR2 YYEEEE. The ends were cut back, 0 bases at V and 6 bases at J, with 6 bases in the middle. This CDR3 has 12 amino acids. The CDR3 DNA follows: TGTGCCAGCAGCTTGGGGGAACAGACCCAGTACTTC. Protein sequence: CASSLGEQTQYF.

J is TRBJ2-1 and V is TRBV25-1, with D maybe TRBD2 (6 bases). Germline V lookup: CDR1 MGHDK, CDR2 SYGVNS. This CDR3 has 14 residues. Trimming left V 3 bases short and J 10 bases short, with 16 bases between. The CDR3 here is CASSERDSSREQFF. DNA of the CDR3: TGTGCCAGCAGTGAGCGGGACTCCTCTCGGGAGCAGTTCTTC.

CDR3 nucleotide sequence: TGCAGCGTTGAGACAGAAATTACCTACGAGCAGTACTTC. This gives the protein CSVETEITYEQYF. The chain joins TRBV29-1 to TRBJ2-5, with D possibly being TRBD1 (5 bases). The J call is in doubt because the DNA end fits TRBJ2-7 better. Per germline, CDR1 SQVTM and CDR2 ANQGSEA. CDR3 length: 13 amino acids.